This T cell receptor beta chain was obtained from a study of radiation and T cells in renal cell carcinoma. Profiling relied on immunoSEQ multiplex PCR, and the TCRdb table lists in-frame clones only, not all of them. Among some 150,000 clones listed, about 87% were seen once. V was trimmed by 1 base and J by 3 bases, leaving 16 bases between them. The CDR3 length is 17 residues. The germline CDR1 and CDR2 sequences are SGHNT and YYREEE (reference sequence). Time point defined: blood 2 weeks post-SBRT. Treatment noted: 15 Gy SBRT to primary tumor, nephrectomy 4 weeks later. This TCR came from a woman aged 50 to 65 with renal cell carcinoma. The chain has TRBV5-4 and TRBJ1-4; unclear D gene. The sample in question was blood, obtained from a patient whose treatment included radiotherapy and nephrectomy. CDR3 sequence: CASSLTSGGRPNEKLFF. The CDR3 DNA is TGTGCCAGCAGCTTGACCTCGGGAGGCAGGCCTAATGAAAAACTGTTTTTT.